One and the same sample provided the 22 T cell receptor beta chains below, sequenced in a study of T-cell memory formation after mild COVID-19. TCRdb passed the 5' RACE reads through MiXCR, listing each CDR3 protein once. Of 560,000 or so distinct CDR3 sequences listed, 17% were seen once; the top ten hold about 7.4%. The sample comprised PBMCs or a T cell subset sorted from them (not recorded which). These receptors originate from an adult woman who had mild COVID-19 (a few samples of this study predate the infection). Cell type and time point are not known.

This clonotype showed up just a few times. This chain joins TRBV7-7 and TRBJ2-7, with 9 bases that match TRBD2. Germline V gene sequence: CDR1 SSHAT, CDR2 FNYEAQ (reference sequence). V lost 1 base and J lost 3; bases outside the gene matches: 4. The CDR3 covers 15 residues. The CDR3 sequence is CASSLEASGDYEQYF. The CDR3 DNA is TGTGCCAGCAGCTTAGAGGCTAGCGGGGACTACGAGCAGTACTTC.

As DNA, the CDR3 is TGTGCCAGCAGCTTGTCACAGACGAACACCGGGGAGCTGTTTTTT. Residues: CASSLSQTNTGELFF. V and J are TRBV7-2 and TRBJ2-2, with D unclear. This CDR3 has 15 residues. The germline V gene encodes CDR1 SGHTA and CDR2 FQGNSA. V lost 3 bases and J lost 0, with 8 bases in between.

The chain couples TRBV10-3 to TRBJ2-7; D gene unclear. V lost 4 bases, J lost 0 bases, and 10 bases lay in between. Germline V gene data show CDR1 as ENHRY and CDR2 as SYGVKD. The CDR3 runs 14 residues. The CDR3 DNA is TGTGCCATCAGTGCCGTCGCCAGCTCCTACGAGCAGTACTTC. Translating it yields CAISAVASSYEQYF.

The CDR3 reads CASSPPEGLAKNIQYF. Written as DNA, the CDR3 is TGTGCCAGCTCACCACCGGAGGGCCTAGCCAAAAACATTCAGTACTTC. This chain connects TRBV18 to TRBJ2-4; tentatively, D is TRBD2 (6 bases). The CDR3 is 16 amino acids. Looked up from germline, CDR1 is KGHSH and CDR2 is LQKENI. V lost 0 bases and J 0 bases, leaving 9 bases between the germline ends.

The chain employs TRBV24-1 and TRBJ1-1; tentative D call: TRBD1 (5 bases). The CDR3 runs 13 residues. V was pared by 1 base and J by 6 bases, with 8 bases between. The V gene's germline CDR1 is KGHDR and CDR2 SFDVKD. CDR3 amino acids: CATSDLSGPEAFF. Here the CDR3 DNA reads TGTGCCACCAGTGATTTATCGGGACCTGAAGCTTTCTTT.

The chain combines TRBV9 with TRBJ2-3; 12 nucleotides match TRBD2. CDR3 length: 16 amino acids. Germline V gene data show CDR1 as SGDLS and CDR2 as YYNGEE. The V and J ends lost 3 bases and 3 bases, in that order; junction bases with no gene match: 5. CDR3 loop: CASSALAGGETDTQYF. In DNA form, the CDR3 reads TGTGCCAGCAGCGCCCTAGCGGGGGGGGAAACAGATACGCAGTATTTT.

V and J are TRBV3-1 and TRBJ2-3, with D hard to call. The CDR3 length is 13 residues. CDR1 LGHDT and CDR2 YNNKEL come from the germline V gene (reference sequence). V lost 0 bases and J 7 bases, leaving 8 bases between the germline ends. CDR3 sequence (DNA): TGTGCCAGCAGCCAAGAACCGAAGAATACGCAGTATTTT. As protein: CASSQEPKNTQYF.

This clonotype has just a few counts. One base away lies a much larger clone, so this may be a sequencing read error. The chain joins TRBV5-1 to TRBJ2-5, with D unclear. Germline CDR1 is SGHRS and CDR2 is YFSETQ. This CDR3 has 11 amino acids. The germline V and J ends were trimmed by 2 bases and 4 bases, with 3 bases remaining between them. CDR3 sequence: CASSFAETQYF. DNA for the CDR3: TGCGCCAGCAGCTTCGCAGAGACCCAGTACTTC.

CDR3 in amino acids: CASSRTGKGYTF. The CDR3 coding sequence is TGTGCCAGCAGTCGGACAGGGAAAGGCTACACCTTC. The chain is built from TRBV6-5 and TRBJ1-2; 8 bases line up with TRBD1. Germline V gives CDR1 MNHEY, CDR2 SVGAGI. After removal of 5 bases from V and 8 bases from J, the junction contained 4 bases not matched to a gene. This CDR3 has 12 residues.

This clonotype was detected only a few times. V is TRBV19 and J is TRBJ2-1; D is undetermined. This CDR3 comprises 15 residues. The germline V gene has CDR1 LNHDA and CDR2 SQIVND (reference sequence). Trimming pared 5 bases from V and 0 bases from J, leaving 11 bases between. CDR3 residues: CASSLYLSSYNEQFF. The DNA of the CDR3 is TGTGCCAGTAGTCTCTACTTGAGCTCCTACAATGAGCAGTTCTTC.

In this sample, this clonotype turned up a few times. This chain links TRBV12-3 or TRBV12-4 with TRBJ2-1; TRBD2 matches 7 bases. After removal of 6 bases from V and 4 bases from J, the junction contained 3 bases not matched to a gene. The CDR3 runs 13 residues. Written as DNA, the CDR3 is TGTGCCAGCAGAGTAGCGGGTTACAATGAGCAGTTCTTC. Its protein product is CASRVAGYNEQFF.

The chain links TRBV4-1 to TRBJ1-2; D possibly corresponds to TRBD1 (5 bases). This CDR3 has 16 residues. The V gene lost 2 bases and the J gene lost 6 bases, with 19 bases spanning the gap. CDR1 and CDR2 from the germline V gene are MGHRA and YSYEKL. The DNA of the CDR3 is TGCGCCAGCAGCCAACCTACCCGCGGGGCCCTACATGGCTACACCTTC. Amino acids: CASSQPTRGALHGYTF.

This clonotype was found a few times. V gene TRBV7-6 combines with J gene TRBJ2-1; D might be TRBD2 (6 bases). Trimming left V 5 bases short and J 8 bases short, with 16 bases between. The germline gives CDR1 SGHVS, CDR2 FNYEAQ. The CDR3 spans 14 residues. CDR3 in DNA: TGTGCCAGCAGCAATAGCGGTCTAGTGGATGAGCAGTTCTTC. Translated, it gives CASSNSGLVDEQFF.

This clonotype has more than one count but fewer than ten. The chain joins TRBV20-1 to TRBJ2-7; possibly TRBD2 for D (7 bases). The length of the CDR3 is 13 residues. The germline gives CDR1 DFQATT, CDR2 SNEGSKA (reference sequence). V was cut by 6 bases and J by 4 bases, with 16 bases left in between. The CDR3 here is CSAPGRGGYEQYF. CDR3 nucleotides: TGCAGTGCCCCTGGGAGGGGGGGGTACGAGCAGTACTTC.

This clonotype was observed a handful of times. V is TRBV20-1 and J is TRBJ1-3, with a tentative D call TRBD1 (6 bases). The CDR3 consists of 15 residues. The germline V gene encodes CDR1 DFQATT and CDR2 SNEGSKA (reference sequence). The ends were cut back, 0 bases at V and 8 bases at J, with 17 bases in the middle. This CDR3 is CSARDMPPRGDTIYF. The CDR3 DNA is TGCAGTGCTAGAGATATGCCCCCCAGGGGAGACACCATATATTTT.

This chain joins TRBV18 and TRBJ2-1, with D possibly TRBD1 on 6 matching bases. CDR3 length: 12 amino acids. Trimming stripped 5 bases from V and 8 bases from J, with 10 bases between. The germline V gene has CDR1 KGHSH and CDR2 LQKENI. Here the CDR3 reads CASSNRVDEQFF. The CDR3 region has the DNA TGTGCCAGCTCAAACAGGGTCGATGAGCAGTTCTTC.

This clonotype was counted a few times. CDR3 region: CASRQGDNEQFF. The DNA of the CDR3 is TGTGCCAGCAGACAGGGAGACAATGAGCAGTTCTTC. The rearrangement uses TRBV6-5 and TRBJ2-1; the D gene is possibly TRBD1 (6 bases). The CDR3 sequence is 12 residues long. The V gene's germline CDR1 is MNHEY and CDR2 SVGAGI. Trimming took 6 bases from V and 5 from J, leaving 8 bases between them.

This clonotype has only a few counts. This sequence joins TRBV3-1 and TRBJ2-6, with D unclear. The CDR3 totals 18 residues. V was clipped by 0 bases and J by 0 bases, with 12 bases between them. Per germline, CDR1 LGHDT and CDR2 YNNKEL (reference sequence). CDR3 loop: CASSQDRGPFSGANVLTF. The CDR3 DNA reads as TGTGCCAGCAGCCAAGATCGAGGCCCCTTCTCTGGGGCCAACGTCCTGACTTTC.

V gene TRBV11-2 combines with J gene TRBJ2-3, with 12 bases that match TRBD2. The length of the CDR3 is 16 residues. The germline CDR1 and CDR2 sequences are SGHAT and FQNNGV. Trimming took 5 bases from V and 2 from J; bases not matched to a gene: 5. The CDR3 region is CASSNRLAGDTDTQYF. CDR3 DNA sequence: TGTGCCAGCAGCAACAGACTAGCGGGAGACACAGATACGCAGTATTTT. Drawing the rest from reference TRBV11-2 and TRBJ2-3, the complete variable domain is EAGVAQSPRYKIIEKRQSVAFWCNPISGHATLYWYQQILGQGPKLLIQFQNNGVVDDSQLPKDRFSAERLKGVDSTLKIQPAKLEDSAVYLCASSNRLAGDTDTQYFGPGTRLTVL.

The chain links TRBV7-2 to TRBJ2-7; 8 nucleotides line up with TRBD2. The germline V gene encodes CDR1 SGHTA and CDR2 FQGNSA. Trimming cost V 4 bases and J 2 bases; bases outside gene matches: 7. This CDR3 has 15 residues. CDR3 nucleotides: TGTGCCAGCAGCTCCGGGACTAGACAAACCTACGAGCAGTACTTC. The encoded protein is CASSSGTRQTYEQYF.

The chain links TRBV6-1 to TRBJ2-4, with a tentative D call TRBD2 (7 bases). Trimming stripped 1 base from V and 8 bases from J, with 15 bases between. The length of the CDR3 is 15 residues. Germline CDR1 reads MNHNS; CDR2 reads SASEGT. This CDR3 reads CASSEGGGPWDIQYF. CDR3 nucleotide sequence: TGTGCCAGCAGTGAAGGGGGGGGCCCGTGGGACATTCAGTACTTC.

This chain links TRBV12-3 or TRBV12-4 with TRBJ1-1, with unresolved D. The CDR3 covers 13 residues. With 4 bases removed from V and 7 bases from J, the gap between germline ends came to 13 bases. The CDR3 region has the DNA TGTGCCAGCAGTTCTGGCCCGACGGGTGAAGCTTTCTTT. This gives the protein CASSSGPTGEAFF.